The entry below describes one TCR beta chain. J gave up 0 bases and V 4 bases, and 9 bases lay outside the gene matches. The CDR3 runs 16 residues. Germline lookup yields CDR1 SGHRS and CDR2 YFSETQ. These data originate in a study of blood T cell repertoires in COVID-19. The overall study: The samples span acute and convalescent COVID-19 from the United States, Italy and Spain. Nucleic acid was either cDNA or gDNA, and it came from T cells, B-cell-depleted T cells, or PBMCs.

In the original workflow: Using reference gene primer amplification, nucleated cell counts were estimated. Generated by immunoSEQ multiplex PCR, the TCRdb table keeps only in-frame clones and is missing some. V and J calls and clone size follow that table, whereas D and trimming were derived from the DNA. The data show roughly 230,000 clones, 80% to 85% seen once. The sequence was obtained from a middle-aged man with acute or convalescent COVID-19. The sample taken for sequencing was peripheral blood. The chain employs TRBV5-1 and TRBJ2-5, with 7 bases aligning to TRBD2. The CDR3, as DNA: TGCGCCAGCAGCCCTCCTAGCGGCGGTTACCAAGAGACCCAGTACTTC. Translated: CASSPPSGGYQETQYF.